These 17 T cell receptor beta chains came from one sample sequenced in a study of TIL therapy for anti-PD-1-resistant metastatic lung cancer. Time point indicated: pre-treatment sample, taken before nivolumab and TIL therapy. The tumor samples were excised metastases, mostly pleural nodules or supraclavicular lymph nodes. Sequencing used immunoSEQ v3. Assay used: immunoSEQ multiplex PCR; TCRdb lists only in-frame clones, some missing. The sample records 25,000 to 30,000 clones, 63% being singletons. The starting material was tumor tissue, obtained at baseline. The receptors derive from a woman aged 25 to 80 with non-small cell lung cancer.

The rearrangement uses TRBV19 and TRBJ1-1; no clear D. Trimming took off 5 bases at V and 2 bases at J, with 9 bases between the two ends. Germline CDR1 is LNHDA and CDR2 is SQIVND (reference sequence). The CDR3 runs to 13 residues. CDR3 region: CASSLLGNTEAFF. DNA of the CDR3: TGTGCCAGTAGTTTGTTGGGTAACACTGAAGCTTTCTTT.

The rearrangement joins TRBV28 to TRBJ2-7, with unresolved D. Trimming took 5 bases from V and 1 from J, leaving 9 bases between them. This CDR3 comprises 13 residues. CDR1 is MDHEN and CDR2 is SYDVKM in the germline V gene. CDR3 bases: TGTGCCAGCAGTGAAAGAGCTTCCTACGAGCAGTACTTC. Amino acids: CASSERASYEQYF.

This sequence joins TRBV19 and TRBJ1-3; D remains unclear. Germline V lookup: CDR1 LNHDA, CDR2 SQIVND (reference sequence). Deletions cut 5 bases from V and 2 bases from J, with 7 bases between. The CDR3 extends over 13 amino acids. CDR3 in amino acids: CASSGQAGNTIYF. The CDR3 nucleotides are TGTGCCAGTAGTGGGCAGGCTGGAAACACCATATATTTT.

This clone has only one observation. CDR3 sequence: CASSSSESPGLAGDETQYF. In DNA form, the CDR3 reads TGTGCCAGCAGCTCCTCCGAATCCCCTGGACTAGCGGGAGATGAGACCCAGTACTTC. The chain recombines TRBV5-5 with TRBJ2-5; 13 nucleotides line up with TRBD2. Unmatched junction bases numbered 16, after V lost 3 bases and J lost 5 bases. CDR1 and CDR2 from the germline V gene are SGHKS and YYEKEE (reference sequence). The CDR3 length is 19 residues.

This clone was observed once. This sequence joins TRBV5-6 and TRBJ1-5, with D unresolved. Germline V lookup: CDR1 SGHDT, CDR2 YYEEEE. CDR3 size: 14 residues. Trimming shortened V by 1 base and J by 1 base, and 6 bases separated the two germline ends. CDR3 in amino acids: CASSLWASNQPQHF. CDR3 bases: TGTGCCAGCAGCTTGTGGGCGAGCAATCAGCCCCAGCATTTT.

This chain uses TRBV12-5 with TRBJ1-5; D is perhaps TRBD1 (6 bases). This CDR3 has 18 residues. Germline assignment: CDR1 LGHNT and CDR2 FRNRAP. V was shortened by 5 bases and J by 0 bases, with 20 bases between the two germline ends. DNA of the CDR3: TGTGCTAGTGGTGTCCTCCGGGTCGAGGGACATAGCAATCAGCCCCAGCATTTT. It codes for CASGVLRVEGHSNQPQHF.

This chain's CDR3 is CASSKTSGDTGELFF. CDR3 nucleotides: TGTGCCAGCAGCAAGACTAGCGGAGACACCGGGGAGCTGTTTTTT. This chain connects TRBV7-9 to TRBJ2-2; TRBD2 matches at 9 bases. V lost 5 bases to trimming and J lost 3 bases; unmatched junction nucleotides: 4. Per germline, CDR1 SEHNR and CDR2 FQNEAQ (reference sequence). The CDR3 consists of 15 residues.

This clone was observed a handful of times. The chain links TRBV2 to TRBJ2-7, with unresolved D. This CDR3 contains 11 residues. Deletions cut 0 bases from V and 6 bases from J, with 3 bases between. In germline, CDR1 is SNHLY, CDR2 FYNNEI. The CDR3 bases are TGTGCCAGCAGTGAAGCAGTCGAGCAGTACTTC. Translation gives CASSEAVEQYF.

V is TRBV7-9 and J is TRBJ2-7, with 9 positions matching TRBD1. J was trimmed by 5 bases and V by 1 base; bases with no gene match: 3. Germline CDR1 and CDR2: SEHNR and FQNEAQ (reference sequence). The CDR3 runs to 14 residues. The CDR3 DNA is TGTGCCAGCAGCTTAGAGGGACAGGGTGACGAGCAGTACTTC. Translation: CASSLEGQGDEQYF.

This clone was recorded a few times. In DNA, the CDR3 is TGTGCCTTCTCTGGTAGGATTCGGTACGAGCAGTACTTC. Amino acids: CAFSGRIRYEQYF. This chain joins TRBV30 and TRBJ2-7; no definite D call. CDR3 length: 13 residues. V gave up 7 bases and J gave up 4 bases, with 17 bases separating them. Germline CDR1 and CDR2: GTSNPN and SVGIG (reference sequence).

This sequence joins TRBV4-1 and TRBJ2-3, with TRBD1 matching over 9 bases. Germline V gene sequence: CDR1 MGHRA, CDR2 YSYEKL. Trimming at V came to 0 bases and at J to 5 bases, leaving 9 bases not matched to a gene. This CDR3 region has 17 residues. The CDR3 DNA follows: TGCGCCAGCAGCCAAGATCCGGGACAGGGTTCTTTAGATACGCAGTATTTT. Protein sequence: CASSQDPGQGSLDTQYF.

V gene TRBV6-7 combines with J gene TRBJ2-5; D might be TRBD2 (5 bases). TRBV6-7 belongs to the ORF category, with a function that is uncertain. V dropped 3 bases and J dropped 5 bases, with 10 bases sitting between them. This CDR3 comprises 13 residues. The CDR3 DNA is TGTGCCAGCAGTTATACTAGTGGGGAGACCCAGTACTTC. This codes for CASSYTSGETQYF.

The gene calls are TRBV4-1 and TRBJ2-1, with D uncertain. CDR1 and CDR2 (germline): MGHRA, YSYEKL. V was clipped by 4 bases and J by 4 bases, with 17 bases between them. The CDR3 is made up of 16 amino acids. This chain's CDR3 is CASSPTLGFLYNEQFF. CDR3 nucleotides: TGCGCCAGCAGCCCGACTCTGGGGTTCCTATACAATGAGCAGTTCTTC.

The V call is TRBV6-1, the J call TRBJ2-1; D is tentatively TRBD1 or TRBD2 (5 bases each). The CDR3 runs 15 residues. Germline V lookup: CDR1 MNHNS, CDR2 SASEGT. V was trimmed by 8 bases and J by 0 bases, leaving 14 bases between them. In DNA, the CDR3 is TGTGCCAGCCGAACTCGGGGCGGCTCCTACAATGAGCAGTTCTTC. Encoded protein: CASRTRGGSYNEQFF.

The genes are TRBV4-1 and TRBJ2-2; D uncertain. CDR1 is MGHRA, CDR2 YSYEKL, per germline. V was clipped by 0 bases and J by 4 bases, with 0 bases between them. The CDR3 runs 12 residues. Here the CDR3 reads CASSQDTGELFF. The DNA for the CDR3 is TGCGCCAGCAGCCAAGACACCGGGGAGCTGTTTTTT.

The genes are TRBV6-6 and TRBJ1-5; D is uncertain. The CDR3 is made up of 13 amino acids. Germline V gene data show CDR1 as MNHNY and CDR2 as SVGAGI (reference sequence). Between the trimmed V and J ends, which lost 2 bases and 4 bases, there was a span of 6 bases. The CDR3 sequence: CASSYRENQPQHF. CDR3 nucleotide sequence: TGTGCCAGCAGTTACAGGGAAAATCAGCCCCAGCATTTT.

V gene TRBV11-2 combines with J gene TRBJ2-5; D is unclear. V was pared by 1 base and J by 6 bases, with 9 bases between. Looked up from germline, CDR1 is SGHAT and CDR2 is FQNNGV. This CDR3 has 13 amino acids. CDR3 nucleotide sequence: TGTGCCAGCAGCTTAGCTGGTGTACAGACCCAGTACTTC. Its translation: CASSLAGVQTQYF. Full variable domain (rest looked up from reference TRBV11-2 and TRBJ2-5): EAGVAQSPRYKIIEKRQSVAFWCNPISGHATLYWYQQILGQGPKLLIQFQNNGVVDDSQLPKDRFSAERLKGVDSTLKIQPAKLEDSAVYLCASSLAGVQTQYFGPGTRLLVL.